The 8 T cell receptor beta chains presented below share a single source sample, sequenced in a study of post-analysis software for immune sequencing data. Antigen specificity for these receptors is unknown. Findings of the study overall: Included in a set of roughly 5 TRBV segments more frequent in patients than controls were TRBV5-6, TRBV5-1 and TRBV20-1.

TCR beta libraries were prepared from cDNA with unique molecular identifiers. MiXCR, run by TCRdb on the PCR reads, gives a single entry per CDR3 protein. The sample gives fewer than 850,000 distinct CDR3 sequences, about half of which show up once; approximately 5% is in the top ten. Sequenced input: blood. Receptors were obtained from a girl aged 10-17 years with multiple sclerosis.

This clonotype came up a few times. The chain uses TRBV4-3 and TRBJ2-5; D is uncertain. The CDR3 covers 13 residues. Between the trimmed V and J ends, which lost 2 bases and 4 bases, there was a span of 8 bases. Germline CDR1 reads LGHNA; CDR2 reads YSLEER. The CDR3 sequence: CASSQYRGETQYF. CDR3 nucleotides: TGCGCCAGCAGCCAATACCGCGGAGAGACCCAGTACTTC.

This clonotype has a handful of counts. This chain joins TRBV5-6 and TRBJ2-7; D gene uncertain. In germline, CDR1 is SGHDT, CDR2 YYEEEE. The CDR3 totals 14 residues. The V end was cut by 2 bases, the J end by 0 bases, with 9 bases between. In DNA, the CDR3 is TGTGCCAGCAGCTTCTCTTACGGCTCCTACGAGCAGTACTTC. Encoded protein: CASSFSYGSYEQYF.

This clonotype came up many times. The chain carries TRBV6-5 and TRBJ2-3; possibly TRBD1 or TRBD2 for D (6 bases each). V lost 7 bases and J lost 12, with 14 bases in between. CDR1 is MNHEY and CDR2 is SVGAGI in the germline V gene. This CDR3 comprises 11 residues. The CDR3 region is CASTKAGQQYF. For the CDR3, the DNA is TGTGCCAGCACCAAGGCGGGACAACAGTATTTT.

V is TRBV27 and J is TRBJ2-7; 15 positions match TRBD2. The germline gives CDR1 MNHEY, CDR2 SMNVEV (reference sequence). The CDR3 consists of 17 residues. V gave up 5 bases and J gave up 0 bases; unmatched junction bases: 5. The CDR3 protein is CASSRGLAGGPSYEQYF. The CDR3 coding sequence is TGTGCCAGCAGTCGTGGACTAGCGGGAGGGCCCTCCTACGAGCAGTACTTC.

The genes are TRBV5-8 and TRBJ2-6; 7 bases map to TRBD1. CDR1 is SGHTS and CDR2 is YDEGEE in the germline V gene. The CDR3 has 17 amino acids. Unmatched junction bases numbered 9, after V lost 4 bases and J lost 2 bases. CDR3 coding DNA: TGTGCCAGCAGCGTTTGGACAGGCTCCACTGGGGCCAACGTCCTGACTTTC. This codes for CASSVWTGSTGANVLTF.

This clonotype was seen only a few times. One end of the junction fails to match germline, which may point to a read error. The rearrangement uses TRBV12-3 or TRBV12-4 and TRBJ2-5; D might be TRBD1 or TRBD2, each matching 6 bases. This CDR3 comprises 12 residues. CDR3 loop: CASRLGGETQYF. CDR3 sequence (DNA): TGTGCCAGCAGATTAGGGGGGGAGACCCAGTACTTC.

V gene TRBV5-1 combines with J gene TRBJ1-1; D unclear. In germline, CDR1 is SGHRS, CDR2 YFSETQ. Trimming removed 0 bases from V and 6 bases from J, with 3 bases in between. The CDR3 consists of 11 residues. This CDR3 is CASSLGSEAFF. The CDR3 bases are TGCGCCAGCAGCTTGGGGTCTGAAGCTTTCTTT.

This chain uses TRBV19 with TRBJ1-2, with D uncertain. The germline V and J ends were trimmed by 2 bases and 8 bases, with 12 bases remaining between them. CDR3 length: 13 residues. The germline gives CDR1 LNHDA, CDR2 SQIVND (reference sequence). The chain's CDR3 is CASSIISGNGYTF. As DNA, the CDR3 is TGTGCCAGTAGTATAATATCGGGGAACGGCTACACCTTC.